One sample yielded the 29 T cell receptor beta chains listed below, sequenced in a study of metastatic and nonmetastatic thyroid tumors. Nobody among the patients had been given any treatment before thyroid surgery. Using MiXCR, TCRdb reanalyzed the PCR reads. The sample carries more than 9,500 clones, 27% recorded once. Sample: adjacent normal tissue. All receptors derive from a male donor with papillary thyroid cancer or a benign thyroid nodule (not recorded which). Some clones in this sample may be carry-over from other donors' samples.

For this clone: The junction departs from germline at one end; a sequencing error may be responsible. The chain combines TRBV5-3 with TRBJ2-7; D is unclear. TRBV5-3 is an open reading frame, and its role is uncertain. The CDR3 covers 14 residues. CDR3 sequence reads: CASSLGGRAYEQCF. CDR3 nucleotides: TGTGCCAGTAGCTTGGGTGGGCGCGCCTACGAGCAGTGCTTC.

This chain connects TRBV27 to TRBJ2-1, with 7 positions matching TRBD2. J was trimmed by 0 bases and V by 10 bases; bases with no gene match: 12. Germline lookup yields CDR1 MNHEY and CDR2 SMNVEV (reference sequence). CDR3 length equals 16 residues. Here the CDR3 reads CAISLRAGSSYNEQFF. DNA for the CDR3: TGTGCCATCAGCTTAAGAGCGGGGAGCTCCTACAATGAGCAGTTCTTC.

V usage is TRBV20-1 and J usage is TRBJ1-3, with D maybe TRBD1 (6 bases). CDR3 length: 15 residues. Germline V lookup: CDR1 DFQATT, CDR2 SNEGSKA (reference sequence). V was clipped by 1 base and J by 6 bases, with 16 bases between them. Here the CDR3 reads CSARASTGTINTIYF. In DNA, the CDR3 is TGCAGTGCTAGAGCCTCGACAGGAACTATAAACACCATATATTTT.

By share, this clone counts as medium-sized. This chain links TRBV6-1 with TRBJ2-7; 8 bases agree with TRBD1. The junction had 7 bases not matched to a gene; V was cut back by 3 bases and J by 9 bases. The CDR3 has 13 residues. Germline CDR1 is MNHNS and CDR2 is SASEGT. In nucleotides, the CDR3 is TGTGCCAGCAGTGACAGGGGGCCTACGTGGCAGTACTTC. Protein sequence: CASSDRGPTWQYF.

The chain couples TRBV15 to TRBJ2-7; TRBD2 matches at 10 bases. This CDR3 contains 13 residues. J lost 7 bases, V lost 3 bases, and 3 bases had no gene match. Germline values: CDR1 LNHNV, CDR2 YYDKDF (reference sequence). The CDR3 is CATSSSGRKEQYF. The CDR3 nucleotides read TGTGCCACCAGCAGTAGCGGGAGGAAGGAGCAGTACTTC.

This clone was picked up a small number of times. The chain uses TRBV4-2 and TRBJ1-1; TRBD1 matches 7 bases. The CDR3 extends over 14 amino acids. CDR1 is LGHNA, CDR2 YNFKEQ, per germline. The ends lost 6 bases at V and 6 bases at J; junction bases unmatched: 10. The CDR3 DNA sequence: TGTGCCAGCAGGCCTATTGAGGGGGCTCCTGAAGCTTTCTTT. Its protein product is CASRPIEGAPEAFF.

On this clone itself: Other DNA sequences in this specimen translate into the identical CDR3. The chain couples TRBV4-1 to TRBJ1-5; D gene uncertain. The V gene's germline CDR1 is MGHRA and CDR2 YSYEKL. The CDR3 consists of 15 residues. Trimming left V 1 base short and J 0 bases short, with 7 bases between. The CDR3 spells CASSQVPGSNQPQHF. The CDR3 DNA is TGCGCCAGCAGCCAAGTTCCAGGTAGCAATCAGCCCCAGCATTTT.

The genes are TRBV6-1 and TRBJ1-1, with a weak D call TRBD1 (6 bases). CDR3 length: 11 amino acids. Germline values: CDR1 MNHNS, CDR2 SASEGT. V was cut by 6 bases and J by 4 bases, with 6 bases left in between. The CDR3 sequence: CASRQGTEAFF. The DNA of the CDR3 is TGTGCCAGCAGACAGGGCACTGAAGCTTTCTTT.

This clone was counted between two and nine times. The chain carries TRBV10-3 and TRBJ1-1, with TRBD1 as a possible D gene (6 bases). Germline CDR1 and CDR2: ENHRY and SYGVKD. Trimming took off 7 bases at V and 8 bases at J, with 17 bases between the two ends. The CDR3 is made up of 13 amino acids. The CDR3 region has the DNA TGTGCCATCACTCGGGGGGGGCAAGGGGAAGCTTTCTTT. It yields the protein CAITRGGQGEAFF.

This clone was seen a few times. DNA for the CDR3: TGTGCCAGCAGTTCAGGACGCGGGGTTGTGGGGGCCAACGTCCTGACTTTC. It translates to CASSSGRGVVGANVLTF. The rearrangement uses TRBV27 and TRBJ2-6; maybe TRBD2 (6 bases). From germline, CDR1 is MNHEY and CDR2 SMNVEV (reference sequence). CDR3 length: 17 amino acids. Trimming pared 4 bases from V and 4 bases from J, leaving 17 bases between.

By share, this clone ranks as medium-sized (0.01 to 0.1%). The chain carries TRBV20-1 and TRBJ2-7; 14 bases map to TRBD2. This CDR3 spans 19 amino acids. V was pared by 6 bases and J by 0 bases, with 16 bases of the junction left unmatched. CDR1 is DFQATT and CDR2 is SNEGSKA in the germline V gene (reference sequence). CDR3 loop: CSANRPGLAGGRSSYEQYF. The CDR3, as DNA: TGCAGTGCCAACAGACCCGGACTAGCGGGAGGAAGGAGCTCCTACGAGCAGTACTTC.

This clone is labeled medium-sized. The chain carries TRBV6-1 and TRBJ1-4, with D perhaps matching TRBD1 (5 bases). Trimming removed 6 bases at V and 0 bases at J, with 11 bases between. This CDR3 contains 15 residues. Germline loops: CDR1 MNHNS, CDR2 SASEGT. The CDR3 region has the DNA TGTGCCAGCAGATGGGGGGACGCAACTAATGAAAAACTGTTTTTT. Protein sequence: CASRWGDATNEKLFF.

On this clone: Germline is not matched at one junction end, which may reflect a read error. The chain employs TRBV30 and TRBJ2-7; a weak D match, TRBD1 (7 bases). CDR1 and CDR2 (germline): GTSNPN, SVGIG (reference sequence). The CDR3 consists of 12 residues. For the CDR3, the DNA is TGTGCCTGGACCTTAACAGGGGCCTCGGGAGCCTTC. This encodes CAWTLTGASGAF.

J is TRBJ2-7 and V is TRBV27; possible D gene TRBD2, 5 bases. The CDR3 consists of 13 residues. The V end lost 6 bases, the J end lost 3 bases, and 12 bases lay between the germline ends. Per germline, CDR1 MNHEY and CDR2 SMNVEV (reference sequence). CDR3 sequence reads: CASSEGLLYEQYF. CDR3 coding DNA: TGTGCCAGCAGCGAGGGCCTCCTCTACGAGCAGTACTTC.

Only one count was recorded for this clone. The chain is built from TRBV5-1 and TRBJ2-5, with 8 bases lining up with TRBD1. V gave up 4 bases and J gave up 0 bases; unmatched junction bases: 5. The CDR3 length is 15 residues. CDR1 SGHRS and CDR2 YFSETQ come from the germline V gene. The CDR3 bases are TGCGCCAGCAGCGCCCGACAGGGGTACCAAGAGACCCAGTACTTC. Translating gives CASSARQGYQETQYF.

This rearrangement joins TRBV6-1 to TRBJ1-2; D may be TRBD1 (6 bases). Germline CDR1 MNHNS, CDR2 SASEGT. Trimming left V 0 bases short and J 2 bases short, with 7 bases between. There are 14 residues in the CDR3. This CDR3 reads CASSEADRNYGYTF. In nucleotides, the CDR3 is TGTGCCAGCAGTGAAGCTGACAGGAACTATGGCTACACCTTC.

The chain carries TRBV2 and TRBJ1-5, with TRBD1 matching 7 bases. J was trimmed by 4 bases and V by 5 bases; bases with no gene match: 5. This CDR3 has 14 amino acids. CDR1 SNHLY and CDR2 FYNNEI come from the germline V gene. The CDR3 sequence is CASSRDSRNQPQHF. CDR3 DNA sequence: TGTGCCAGCAGTAGGGACAGCAGAAATCAGCCCCAGCATTTT.

The chain joins TRBV30 to TRBJ2-1, with D uncertain. Germline V gene sequence: CDR1 GTSNPN, CDR2 SVGIG (reference sequence). This CDR3 is built from 13 residues. The V and J ends lost 2 bases and 2 bases respectively, with 7 bases between them. CDR3 residues: CAWSRATYNEQFF. As DNA, the CDR3 is TGTGCCTGGAGTCGGGCAACCTACAATGAGCAGTTCTTC. Supplemented by reference TRBV30 and TRBJ2-1, the full variable domain reads SQTIHQWPATLVQPVGSPLSLECTVEGTSNPNLYWYRQAAGRGLQLLFYSVGIGQISSEVPQNLSASRPQDRQFILSSKKLLLSDSGFYLCAWSRATYNEQFFGPGTRLTVL.

The CDR3 protein is CARGGRDYEQYF. CDR3 bases: TGTGCCCGGGGCGGGAGGGACTACGAGCAGTACTTC. The chain employs TRBV11-3 and TRBJ2-7, with 9 nucleotides matching TRBD2. Germline assignment: CDR1 SGHNT and CDR2 YENEEA. This CDR3 contains 12 residues. The V gene end was trimmed by 11 bases and the J gene end by 3 bases; junction bases not matched to a gene: 5.

J is TRBJ2-1 and V is TRBV30; no firm D call. The CDR3 runs to 12 residues. The ends were cut back, 2 bases at V and 7 bases at J, with 9 bases in the middle. CDR1 is GTSNPN, CDR2 SVGIG, per germline (reference sequence). CDR3 in amino acids: CAWSLMRNEQFF. DNA of the CDR3: TGTGCCTGGAGTTTGATGAGGAATGAGCAGTTCTTC.

A word on this clone: An end of the junction does not agree with germline; a read error may underlie this. The chain has TRBV7-3 and TRBJ1-3, with D hard to call. Germline CDR1 and CDR2: SGHTA and FQGTGA. The CDR3 has 16 residues. The CDR3: CASSLTPGHSGNTIYF. In nucleotides, the CDR3 is TGTGCCAGCAGCTTAACCCCAGGCCACTCTGGGAACACCATATATTTT.

This clone is termed medium-sized. The rearrangement links TRBV19 to TRBJ2-7; 7 bases line up with TRBD1. Losses at the gene ends were 4 bases for V and 3 bases for J; bases not matched to a gene: 9. Per germline, CDR1 LNHDA and CDR2 SQIVND (reference sequence). This CDR3 is 15 amino acids long. The CDR3 DNA reads as TGTGCCAGTAGTACAACAGGGGCCCTCTTCTACGAGCAGTACTTC. Protein sequence: CASSTTGALFYEQYF.

This clone was seen only a few times. As DNA, the CDR3 is TGTGCCAGCTTACCTACGGGACAGGGGACTGAAGCTTTCTTT. Amino acids: CASLPTGQGTEAFF. The genes are TRBV6-1 and TRBJ1-1, with 10 bases matching TRBD1. CDR3 length: 14 residues. V was clipped by 8 bases and J by 5 bases; unmatched bases: 8. Germline lookup yields CDR1 MNHNS and CDR2 SASEGT.

By sample fraction, this clone is medium-sized. V usage is TRBV5-1 and J usage is TRBJ2-1, with D perhaps given as TRBD1 or TRBD2 (6 bases each). V was clipped by 0 bases and J by 9 bases, with 10 bases between them. Germline CDR1 SGHRS, CDR2 YFSETQ. This CDR3 spans 13 amino acids. CDR3 loop: CASSLDWGAEQFF. The CDR3 DNA follows: TGCGCCAGCAGCTTGGATTGGGGGGCTGAGCAGTTCTTC.

This chain uses TRBV20-1 with TRBJ2-7; 8 nucleotides line up with TRBD2. J was trimmed by 12 bases and V by 5 bases; bases with no gene match: 18. Germline V gene lookup returns CDR1 DFQATT and CDR2 SNEGSKA (reference sequence). The CDR3 contains 14 residues. The CDR3 sequence: CSASKAGDKVVLYF. In nucleotides, the CDR3 is TGCAGTGCTTCGAAAGCGGGAGACAAGGTGGTGCTGTACTTC.

This rearrangement joins TRBV30 to TRBJ1-5; TRBD1 matches 9 bases. The CDR3 runs to 16 residues. Losses at the gene ends were 1 base for V and 2 bases for J; bases not matched to a gene: 6. The germline CDR1 and CDR2 sequences are GTSNPN and SVGIG (reference sequence). The CDR3 loop is CAWSAYRGQGNQPQHF. The CDR3 DNA reads as TGTGCCTGGAGTGCCTACAGGGGGCAAGGCAATCAGCCCCAGCATTTT.

This rearrangement joins TRBV7-8 to TRBJ1-6; D is ambiguous. Germline V gene lookup returns CDR1 SGHVS and CDR2 FQNEAQ. V lost 1 base, J lost 7 bases, and 8 bases lay in between. The CDR3 is 14 amino acids. The CDR3 is CASSLVSSNSPLHF. CDR3 DNA: TGTGCCAGCAGCTTAGTATCCTCCAATTCACCCCTCCACTTT. Based on the CDR3 plus reference TRBV7-8 and TRBJ1-6, the full variable domain is GAGVSQSPRYKVAKRGQDVALRCDPISGHVSLFWYQQALGQGPEFLTYFQNEAQLDKSGLPSDRFFAERPEGSVSTLKIQRTQQEDSAVYLCASSLVSSNSPLHFGNGTRLTVT.

The V call is TRBV6-1, the J call TRBJ1-5; D might be TRBD1 (6 bases). Germline CDR1 reads MNHNS; CDR2 reads SASEGT. The CDR3 has 14 amino acids. V shed 8 bases and J shed 4 bases, with 15 bases lying between them. CDR3 residues: CASETGTRNQPQHF. CDR3 DNA: TGTGCCAGCGAAACAGGGACACGAAATCAGCCCCAGCATTTT.

Sample share makes this clone medium-sized. The J gene is TRBJ2-1, the V gene TRBV2; 14 nucleotides match TRBD2. The V and J ends lost 6 bases and 7 bases, in that order; junction bases with no gene match: 2. The CDR3 is 14 residues long. In germline, CDR1 is SNHLY, CDR2 FYNNEI. The CDR3 nucleotides read TGTGCCAGCAGGGGACTAGCGGGAGAAAATGAGCAGTTCTTC. Its translation is CASRGLAGENEQFF. The full variable domain, its missing parts supplied by reference TRBV2 and TRBJ2-1, is EPEVTQTPSHQVTQMGQEVILRCVPISNHLYFYWYRQILGQKVEFLVSFYNNEISEKSEIFDDQFSVERPDGSNFTLKIRSTKLEDSAMYFCASRGLAGENEQFFGPGTRLTVL.